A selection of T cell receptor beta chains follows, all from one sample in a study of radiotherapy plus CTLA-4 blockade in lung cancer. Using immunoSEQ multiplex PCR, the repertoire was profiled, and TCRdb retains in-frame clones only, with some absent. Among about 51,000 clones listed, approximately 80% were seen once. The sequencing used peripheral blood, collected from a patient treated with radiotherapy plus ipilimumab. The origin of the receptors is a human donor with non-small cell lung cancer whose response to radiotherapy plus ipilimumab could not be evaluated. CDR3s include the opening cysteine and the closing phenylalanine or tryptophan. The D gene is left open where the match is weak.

CDR3aa: CASSLPRTGPSYEQYF
v_gene: TRBV7-7
d_gene: TRBD1
j_gene: TRBJ2-7

CDR3aa: CASSQDLPGRGGELFF
v_gene: TRBV4-1
d_gene: TRBD2
j_gene: TRBJ2-2

CDR3aa: CASSQTGGVGEQYF
v_gene: TRBV4-3
d_gene: TRBD1
j_gene: TRBJ2-7

CDR3aa: CASSVRRTGTDTQYF
v_gene: TRBV6-5
d_gene: -
j_gene: TRBJ2-3

CDR3aa: CASSLVGGQISGNTIYF
v_gene: TRBV5-6
d_gene: -
j_gene: TRBJ1-3

CDR3aa: CATRQGANYGYTF
v_gene: TRBV15
d_gene: TRBD1
j_gene: TRBJ1-2

CDR3aa: CASSWATAGDYEQYF
v_gene: TRBV27
d_gene: TRBD2
j_gene: TRBJ2-7

CDR3aa: CAWTQGTLTEAFF
v_gene: TRBV30
d_gene: TRBD1
j_gene: TRBJ1-1

CDR3aa: CASSRLTGPLYNEQFF
v_gene: TRBV7-2
d_gene: TRBD1
j_gene: TRBJ2-1

CDR3aa: CASSAGQVYGYTF
v_gene: TRBV28
d_gene: TRBD1
j_gene: TRBJ1-2

CDR3aa: CARSFMGREALKAQHF
v_gene: TRBV5-3
d_gene: -
j_gene: TRBJ1-5

CDR3aa: CASTRTGQETQYF
v_gene: TRBV4-1
d_gene: TRBD1
j_gene: TRBJ2-5

CDR3aa: CASSQDPGANYGEKLFF
v_gene: TRBV4-3
d_gene: -
j_gene: TRBJ1-4

CDR3aa: CASSGGGGGQETQYF
v_gene: TRBV9
d_gene: -
j_gene: TRBJ2-5

CDR3aa: CASSINQRTYEQYF
v_gene: TRBV19
d_gene: -
j_gene: TRBJ2-7

CDR3aa: CASSLAGLGRGTDTQYF
v_gene: TRBV5-1
d_gene: TRBD1
j_gene: TRBJ2-3

CDR3aa: CASSQQGSNTEAFF
v_gene: TRBV5-1
d_gene: -
j_gene: TRBJ1-1

CDR3aa: CASTVAVAGANVLTF
v_gene: TRBV6-6
d_gene: -
j_gene: TRBJ2-6

CDR3aa: CASSGQTSGFYEQYF
v_gene: TRBV7-6
d_gene: TRBD2
j_gene: TRBJ2-7

CDR3aa: CASSKITGGAEGYTF
v_gene: TRBV2
d_gene: TRBD1
j_gene: TRBJ1-2

CDR3aa: CASRRGENQPQHF
v_gene: TRBV6-6
d_gene: -
j_gene: TRBJ1-5

CDR3aa: CASSLGSGQSSGNTIYF
v_gene: TRBV7-9
d_gene: -
j_gene: TRBJ1-3

CDR3aa: CATNRDRPLSGNTIYF
v_gene: TRBV13
d_gene: TRBD1
j_gene: TRBJ1-3

CDR3aa: CASSDGGFPSYNEQFF
v_gene: TRBV10-2
d_gene: -
j_gene: TRBJ2-1

CDR3aa: CASSLGASGVPDTQYF
v_gene: TRBV5-1
d_gene: TRBD2
j_gene: TRBJ2-3

CDR3aa: CASIPGRGPYNEQFF
v_gene: TRBV7-2
d_gene: -
j_gene: TRBJ2-1

CDR3aa: CASSLMGQGNEQYF
v_gene: TRBV5-1
d_gene: TRBD1
j_gene: TRBJ2-7

CDR3aa: CASSSPGGQLNTEAFF
v_gene: TRBV6-5
d_gene: -
j_gene: TRBJ1-1

CDR3aa: CAISTGGGRETQYF
v_gene: TRBV10-3
d_gene: -
j_gene: TRBJ2-5

CDR3aa: CAWSVSVHYGYTF
v_gene: TRBV30
d_gene: -
j_gene: TRBJ1-2

CDR3aa: CASSEGTGGVDSYEQYF
v_gene: TRBV13
d_gene: TRBD1
j_gene: TRBJ2-7

CDR3aa: CASSDPTYGTGRSPLHF
v_gene: TRBV6-4
d_gene: TRBD1
j_gene: TRBJ1-6

CDR3aa: CAWSVQSSTDTQYF
v_gene: TRBV30
d_gene: -
j_gene: TRBJ2-3

CDR3aa: CASSLAQGGNTIYF
v_gene: TRBV7-8
d_gene: TRBD1
j_gene: TRBJ1-3

CDR3aa: CASSLVSSGLGPASEQYF
v_gene: TRBV7-6
d_gene: -
j_gene: TRBJ2-7

CDR3aa: CASNRGSQDTQYF
v_gene: TRBV5-1
d_gene: TRBD2
j_gene: TRBJ2-3

CDR3aa: CSVRQGFSYNEQFF
v_gene: TRBV29-1
d_gene: TRBD1
j_gene: TRBJ2-1

CDR3aa: CSVGFLGETQYF
v_gene: TRBV29-1
d_gene: -
j_gene: TRBJ2-5

CDR3aa: CASSRALNRNEKLFF
v_gene: TRBV4-2
d_gene: -
j_gene: TRBJ1-4

CDR3aa: CASSLTGTYGYTF
v_gene: TRBV27
d_gene: -
j_gene: TRBJ1-2